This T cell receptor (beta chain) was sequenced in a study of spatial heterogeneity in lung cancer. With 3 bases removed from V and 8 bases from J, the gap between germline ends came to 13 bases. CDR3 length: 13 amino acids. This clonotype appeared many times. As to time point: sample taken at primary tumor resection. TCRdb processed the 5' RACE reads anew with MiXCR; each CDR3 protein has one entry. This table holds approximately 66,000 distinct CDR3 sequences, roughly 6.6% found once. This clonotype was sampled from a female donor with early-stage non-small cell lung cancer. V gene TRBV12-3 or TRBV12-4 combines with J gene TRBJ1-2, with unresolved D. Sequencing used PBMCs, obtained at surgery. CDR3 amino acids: CASSFHPFNGYTF. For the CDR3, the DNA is TGTGCCAGCAGTTTTCATCCTTTTAACGGCTACACCTTC.